This T cell receptor (beta chain) was sequenced in a study of tissue T cells after allogeneic stem cell transplantation. Whole-study findings and limits: Anatomically similar tissues had similar TCR repertoires within each patient. Few T cell clones were shared across patients, but motif clusters showed tissue-specific shared signatures.

Survey-depth TCRbeta CDR3 sequencing reported V/J genes and productive frequencies. TCRdb keeps only in-frame clones here, not all; method: immunoSEQ multiplex PCR. The sample lists some 25,000 clones, roughly nine tenths seen once, with about 2% in the top ten. CDR3 length equals 14 residues. The V gene lost 9 bases and the J gene lost 4 bases, with 15 bases spanning the gap. The germline gives CDR1 MDHEN, CDR2 SYDVKM. On this clone: Its antigen is as yet unknown.

The sample in question was blood, obtained before transplantation. This receptor was identified in a male donor at least 60 years old who later had graft-versus-host disease after an allogeneic stem cell transplant. The rearrangement links TRBV28 to TRBJ2-2; perhaps D is TRBD1 or TRBD2 (5 bases each). The CDR3 loop reads CASWTGPRTGELFF. The CDR3 nucleotides are TGTGCCAGTTGGACGGGACCGCGCACCGGGGAGCTGTTTTTT.